The rows below give T cell receptor beta chains drawn from one sample of a study of blood T cell repertoires in COVID-19. TCRdb keeps only in-frame clones here, not all; method: immunoSEQ multiplex PCR. The data contain around 460,000 clones, around nine tenths of them seen just once; the ten biggest clones take up 0.75% to 0.85%. Sequences were obtained from peripheral blood. The receptors derive from a man aged 18 to 29 with COVID-19, enrolled during active disease. Each CDR3 is given with its conserved first and last residue. D genes are given only for firm matches. Where a row states a size, it is once, few, many or the class of an expanded clone; other rows omit it.

size: once
V: TRBV29-1
D: NA
J: TRBJ1-4
DNA: TGCAGCGTTGGTGGCAGGTTAAATGAAAAACTGTTTTTT
CDR3: CSVGGRLNEKLFF

size: NA
V: TRBV27
D: TRBD1
J: TRBJ1-2
DNA: TGTGCCAGCAGGGCCGGACAGGGTTTAGGCTACACCTTC
CDR3: CASRAGQGLGYTF

size: NA
V: TRBV2
D: TRBD2
J: TRBJ2-2
DNA: TGTGCCAGCAGTGACGGGGGGGCCGGGGAGCTGTTTTTT
CDR3: CASSDGGAGELFF

size: NA
V: TRBV5-1
D: TRBD1
J: TRBJ1-3
DNA: TGCGCCAGCAGCATCAACTCCAGGGGGACTGGAAACACCATATATTTT
CDR3: CASSINSRGTGNTIYF

size: NA
V: TRBV25-1
D: TRBD1
J: TRBJ2-7
DNA: TGTGCCAGCATGGGACAGGGCTCCTACGAGCAGTACTTC
CDR3: CASMGQGSYEQYF

size: NA
V: TRBV3-1/TRBV3-2
D: NA
J: TRBJ1-6
DNA: TGTGCCAGCAGCCAAGAGTTCAGCAGGGGCCTTGGTTCACCCCTCCACTTT
CDR3: CASSQEFSRGLGSPLHF

size: NA
V: TRBV13
D: NA
J: TRBJ2-6
DNA: TGTGCCAGCATCAAGAGCTCTGGGGCCAACGTCCTGACTTTC
CDR3: CASIKSSGANVLTF

size: NA
V: TRBV28
D: TRBD2
J: TRBJ2-2
DNA: TGTGCCAGCAGTTCTCGGGACTACCTGAACACCGGGGAGCTGTTTTTT
CDR3: CASSSRDYLNTGELFF

size: NA
V: TRBV2
D: NA
J: TRBJ2-1
DNA: TGTGCCAGCAGTACCCTAGCAAGCAATGAGCAGTTCTTC
CDR3: CASSTLASNEQFF

size: NA
V: TRBV7-2
D: NA
J: TRBJ2-5
DNA: TGTGCCAGCAGCTTAGGGACTGGACTAGAGACCCAGTACTTC
CDR3: CASSLGTGLETQYF

size: NA
V: TRBV3-1/TRBV3-2
D: TRBD2
J: TRBJ2-3
DNA: TGTGCCAGCAGCCAAGATCTGGCGGGAGGACTTACAGATACGCAGTATTTT
CDR3: CASSQDLAGGLTDTQYF

size: NA
V: TRBV19
D: NA
J: TRBJ2-4
DNA: TGTGCCAGTAGTATAGATATGACAGGCCAGTACTTC
CDR3: CASSIDMTGQYF

size: few
V: TRBV20-1
D: TRBD2
J: TRBJ2-2
DNA: TGCAGTGCTAGTGGAACTAGCGGGGGAGCAAGAACCGGGGAGCTGTTTTTT
CDR3: CSASGTSGGARTGELFF

size: NA
V: TRBV29-1
D: TRBD1
J: TRBJ1-4
DNA: TGCAGCGCTACCTTCGACAGGGCCGGAGGAAAACTGTTTTTT
CDR3: CSATFDRAGGKLFF

size: NA
V: TRBV6-5
D: NA
J: TRBJ1-2
DNA: TGTGCCAGCAGGACGGGGGGGTCGTTTTATGGCTACACCTTC
CDR3: CASRTGGSFYGYTF

size: once
V: TRBV5-8
D: NA
J: TRBJ2-3
DNA: TGTGCCAGCAGCCTAGGGCAGCGGAGCTCCACAGATACGCAGTATTTT
CDR3: CASSLGQRSSTDTQYF

size: once
V: TRBV15
D: TRBD1
J: TRBJ2-5
DNA: TGTGCCACCAGCAGAACCTCGACCGGGAAGGGACAGCGAGAGACCCAGTACTTC
CDR3: CATSRTSTGKGQRETQYF

size: NA
V: TRBV19
D: TRBD1
J: TRBJ2-7
DNA: TGTGCCAGTTCAAACCCGGGACAGACGGGCGAGCAGTACTTC
CDR3: CASSNPGQTGEQYF

size: NA
V: TRBV10-2
D: TRBD2
J: TRBJ2-3
DNA: TGCGCCAGCAGTGTGGCTAGCGGGAGTACAAATACGCAGTATTTT
CDR3: CASSVASGSTNTQYF

size: NA
V: TRBV19
D: NA
J: TRBJ1-2
DNA: TGTGCCAGTAGTCCCTCGGGAGGGGCCCATGGCTACACCTTC
CDR3: CASSPSGGAHGYTF

size: NA
V: TRBV29-1
D: NA
J: TRBJ2-3
DNA: TGCAGCGTTGCCCACCCTATTTTGCAGTATTTT
CDR3: CSVAHPILQYF

size: NA
V: TRBV29-1
D: TRBD1
J: TRBJ1-2
DNA: TGCAGCGTCGACACAGGGGAAAGTGGCTACACCTTC
CDR3: CSVDTGESGYTF

size: NA
V: TRBV27
D: TRBD2
J: TRBJ2-1
DNA: TGTGCCAGCAGCCCAGCGGGAGTCCATGAGCAGTTCTTC
CDR3: CASSPAGVHEQFF

size: NA
V: TRBV19
D: NA
J: TRBJ1-6
DNA: TGTGCCAGTAGTATTTTAGGGGATTCACCCCTCCACTTT
CDR3: CASSILGDSPLHF

size: once
V: TRBV5-1
D: NA
J: TRBJ2-3
DNA: TGCGCCAGCAAGCAGGGGAGCACAGATACGCAGTATTTT
CDR3: CASKQGSTDTQYF

size: NA
V: TRBV13
D: TRBD1
J: TRBJ2-7
DNA: TGTGCCAGCAGCTTTGTGGGACAGGGGCGCCACGAGCAGTACTTC
CDR3: CASSFVGQGRHEQYF

size: NA
V: TRBV3-1/TRBV3-2
D: NA
J: TRBJ1-3
DNA: TGTGCCAGCAGCCAGTCTAGAAACACCATATATTTT
CDR3: CASSQSRNTIYF

size: NA
V: TRBV29-1
D: TRBD2
J: TRBJ2-1
DNA: TGCAGCGTGGAATGGGAGGGGAGCCCCTACAATGAGCAGTTCTTC
CDR3: CSVEWEGSPYNEQFF

size: NA
V: TRBV7-8
D: TRBD1
J: TRBJ2-7
DNA: TGTGCCAGCAGCTTAGCGAGGCAGGGGGCCTACGAGCAGTACTTC
CDR3: CASSLARQGAYEQYF

size: NA
V: TRBV30
D: NA
J: TRBJ2-1
DNA: TGTGCCTGGAGTGGGGCTTCCAATGAGCAGTTCTTC
CDR3: CAWSGASNEQFF

size: few
V: TRBV2
D: TRBD2
J: TRBJ2-7
DNA: TGTGCCAGCGAAAGAGCGGGAAGCGACTACGAGCAGTACTTC
CDR3: CASERAGSDYEQYF

size: NA
V: TRBV18
D: NA
J: TRBJ2-4
DNA: TGTGCCAGCTCACCGAGACTAGACAGCAAAAACATTCAGTACTTC
CDR3: CASSPRLDSKNIQYF

size: once
V: TRBV9
D: NA
J: TRBJ2-1
DNA: TGTGCCAGCAGCGTTAACTCTCTATGGAATGAGCAGTTCTTC
CDR3: CASSVNSLWNEQFF

size: NA
V: TRBV3-1/TRBV3-2
D: TRBD1
J: TRBJ1-5
DNA: TGTGCCAGCAGCCCGACAGGGGGAAATCAGCCCCAGCATTTT
CDR3: CASSPTGGNQPQHF

size: once
V: TRBV18
D: NA
J: TRBJ1-1
DNA: TGTGCCAGCTCACCAAGGCAGGGTGAGACTGAAGCTTTCTTT
CDR3: CASSPRQGETEAFF

size: NA
V: TRBV30
D: NA
J: TRBJ1-1
DNA: TGTGCCTGGAGCTACACGCAGGGCAGTGCTTTCTTT
CDR3: CAWSYTQGSAFF

size: NA
V: TRBV14
D: NA
J: TRBJ1-4
DNA: TGTGCCAGCAGCCAAGATAGTGAAAAACTGTTTTTT
CDR3: CASSQDSEKLFF

size: NA
V: TRBV6-6
D: NA
J: TRBJ2-7
DNA: TGTGCCAGCAGGGACAGTGCCGTTTACGAGCAGTACTTC
CDR3: CASRDSAVYEQYF

size: NA
V: TRBV11-2
D: NA
J: TRBJ2-7
DNA: TGTGCCAGCAGCTCTAGTCATTTGCGGCAGGGGCCGTCCTACGGGCAGTACTTC
CDR3: CASSSSHLRQGPSYGQYF

size: few
V: TRBV24-1
D: TRBD1
J: TRBJ1-5
DNA: TGTGCCACCACGGGACAGGGAGTGGGTCAGCCCCAGCATTTT
CDR3: CATTGQGVGQPQHF

size: NA
V: TRBV12-5
D: NA
J: TRBJ2-5
DNA: TGTGCTAGTGCTCGGGTGGAGACCCAGTACTTC
CDR3: CASARVETQYF

size: NA
V: TRBV19
D: TRBD2
J: TRBJ2-2
DNA: TGTGCCAGTAGTGGACTAGCGCGGGGCACCGGGGAGCTGTTTTTT
CDR3: CASSGLARGTGELFF

size: NA
V: TRBV16
D: TRBD1
J: TRBJ2-3
DNA: TGTGCCAGCAGCCAAAGGACAGGGGCACGCTTTCACACAGATACGCAGTATTTT
CDR3: CASSQRTGARFHTDTQYF

size: once
V: TRBV7-9
D: NA
J: TRBJ2-5
DNA: TGTGCCAGCGCGAAGGGGCTGGGAGAGACCCAGTACTTC
CDR3: CASAKGLGETQYF

size: NA
V: TRBV10-2
D: TRBD2
J: TRBJ2-1
DNA: TGCGCCAGCAGTGACCCCCGGGACTACCGCGATGAGCAGTTCTTC
CDR3: CASSDPRDYRDEQFF

size: NA
V: TRBV27
D: NA
J: TRBJ1-2
DNA: TGTGCCAGCAGTTTATCGGGTGACAGTTACTATGGCTACACCTTC
CDR3: CASSLSGDSYYGYTF

size: NA
V: TRBV19
D: TRBD2
J: TRBJ2-1
DNA: TGTGCCAGTAGTACCATAGCGGGAGCGTACAATGAGCAGTTCTTC
CDR3: CASSTIAGAYNEQFF

size: NA
V: TRBV29-1
D: TRBD1
J: TRBJ2-1
DNA: TGCAGCGGAGGACAGGGCAGGTATGAGCAGTTCTTC
CDR3: CSGGQGRYEQFF

size: NA
V: TRBV29-1
D: TRBD2
J: TRBJ2-3
DNA: TGCAGCGTTGAAGGCGGGGGGCTGAGCACAGATACGCAGTATTTT
CDR3: CSVEGGGLSTDTQYF

size: NA
V: TRBV10-1
D: NA
J: TRBJ2-3
DNA: TGCGCCAGCAGTGAGTCCTTCACTAGTTCAGATACGCAGTATTTT
CDR3: CASSESFTSSDTQYF

size: few
V: TRBV29-1
D: TRBD1
J: TRBJ1-2
DNA: TGCAGCGTCCGGGACAGCTCACATGGCTACACCTTC
CDR3: CSVRDSSHGYTF

size: NA
V: TRBV2
D: TRBD2
J: TRBJ2-3
DNA: TGTGCCAGCAGTGAAGGGGGTGGAGGACTAGCGGGCATGCAGTATTTT
CDR3: CASSEGGGGLAGMQYF

size: NA
V: TRBV3-1/TRBV3-2
D: NA
J: TRBJ1-4
DNA: TGTGCCAGCAGCCAAGAAGGGGACATCGGAAGGAAACTGTTTTTT
CDR3: CASSQEGDIGRKLFF

size: NA
V: TRBV2
D: NA
J: TRBJ2-2
DNA: TGTGCCAGCAGTGCGTTAGGGGATGTGGAGCTGTTTTTT
CDR3: CASSALGDVELFF

size: NA
V: TRBV5-1
D: NA
J: TRBJ2-3
DNA: TGCGCCAGCAGCTTGGAGCCCTCCACAGATACGCAGTATTTT
CDR3: CASSLEPSTDTQYF

size: once
V: TRBV20-1
D: TRBD2
J: TRBJ2-3
DNA: TGCAGCGGACTAGCAGCAGATACGCAGTATTTT
CDR3: CSGLAADTQYF

size: NA
V: TRBV5-1
D: TRBD2
J: TRBJ2-7
DNA: TGCGCCAGCAGCTTGGCCGGGACTAGCGGGACCTACGAGCAGTACTTC
CDR3: CASSLAGTSGTYEQYF

size: NA
V: TRBV27
D: NA
J: TRBJ2-7
DNA: TGTGCCAGCAGTTTAACCGGGAACTCCTACGAGCAGTACTTC
CDR3: CASSLTGNSYEQYF

size: NA
V: TRBV3-1/TRBV3-2
D: TRBD1
J: TRBJ2-4
DNA: TGTGCCAGCAGCCACCCTGAAAGGGGGCTAGCCAAAAACATTCAGTACTTC
CDR3: CASSHPERGLAKNIQYF

size: NA
V: TRBV28
D: NA
J: TRBJ2-1
DNA: TGTGCCAGCAGACTAGATGAGTACAATGAGCAGTTCTTC
CDR3: CASRLDEYNEQFF